This is a list of T cell receptor beta chains from one sample in a study of response to subunit inactivated influenza vaccine. In TCRdb, the RT-PCR reads were re-called with MiXCR into one record per CDR3 protein. The sample lists more than 600,000 distinct CDR3 sequences; about 18% were seen once. The material sequenced was PBMCs from blood, taken 4 to 6 days after vaccination. Receptors were obtained from a man in his forties or fifties who received an inactivated influenza vaccine. The CDR3 runs from the conserved cysteine through the conserved F or W. The D gene is left open where the match is weak. Clone size is shown for a subset of rows, as once, few, many or a class of expanded clone.

TGCAGCGTTGAAAGGGGGAGCTATGGCTACACCTTC,CSVERGSYGYTF,TRBJ1-2,TRBV29-1,few,NA,12
TGTGCCACCGGGACAGGTCGGGCCACCGGGGAGCTGTTTTTT,CATGTGRATGELFF,TRBJ2-2,TRBV7-2,few,TRBD1,14
TGTGCCAGCACCCTAGGGAAGGACTATGGCTACACCTTC,CASTLGKDYGYTF,TRBJ1-2,TRBV28,NA,NA,13
TGTGCCAGCGCCCCTTTGGGGGACTCTAACTATGGCTACACCTTC,CASAPLGDSNYGYTF,TRBJ1-2,TRBV2,NA,NA,15
TGTGCCAGCAGTATAGGGAGTATCACTTACAATGAGCAGTTCTTC,CASSIGSITYNEQFF,TRBJ2-1,TRBV6-2/TRBV6-3,few,NA,15
TGCAGTGCTATCCTGTCGACAGGGGGGCCTGAGCAGTTCTTC,CSAILSTGGPEQFF,TRBJ2-1,TRBV20-1,few,TRBD1,14
TGCGCCAGCAGCTACGGCCCAGGATCCACTGAAGCTTTCTTT,CASSYGPGSTEAFF,TRBJ1-1,TRBV5-1,many,NA,14
TGCAGCGTTGAACAGGCAGGGAGCACAGATACGCAGTATTTT,CSVEQAGSTDTQYF,TRBJ2-3,TRBV29-1,NA,NA,14
TGTGCCAGCAGCCCAATTTTTAGGGGGAACACTGAAGCTTTCTTT,CASSPIFRGNTEAFF,TRBJ1-1,TRBV27,few,NA,15
TGTGCCACCAGCCCTGAGGGGAGGAGGAATGAGCAGTTCTTC,CATSPEGRRNEQFF,TRBJ2-1,TRBV15,NA,NA,14
TGTGCCAGCAGCCCATGGCGGGACAGCAATGAGCAGTTCTTC,CASSPWRDSNEQFF,TRBJ2-1,TRBV7-2,few,NA,14
TGCAGTGCTAGAGATGGGACTAGCCCTCGGCAGTTCTTC,CSARDGTSPRQFF,TRBJ2-1,TRBV20-1,many,TRBD2,13
TGTGCCAGCGAGGGGGGCACCGGGGAGCTGTTTTTT,CASEGGTGELFF,TRBJ2-2,TRBV12-3/TRBV12-4,few,NA,12
TGTGCCAGCAGCAAAAGGGGAGAGACTAGCGGGAAAATCGATGAGCAGTTCTTC,CASSKRGETSGKIDEQFF,TRBJ2-1,TRBV21-1,NA,NA,18
TGTGCCAGCAGTTTAACCAGAGGCAAGACGAATGAGCAGTTCTTC,CASSLTRGKTNEQFF,TRBJ2-1,TRBV28,NA,NA,15
TGTGCCAGCAGGCGAACTAGCGGGGGAGTGAATACGCAGTATTTT,CASRRTSGGVNTQYF,TRBJ2-3,TRBV12-3/TRBV12-4,NA,TRBD2,15
TGTGCAAGTCGCCCACCGGGGGTGCATTCTGGAAACACCATATATTTT,CASRPPGVHSGNTIYF,TRBJ1-3,TRBV12-2,NA,NA,16
TGTGCCAGCCGGGACAGGGGGGACACTGAAGCTTTCTTT,CASRDRGDTEAFF,TRBJ1-1,TRBV6-6,few,TRBD1,13
TGTGCCAGCAGCTTAGCGGGTAGCGGGAGTAGCGGTGAGCAGTTCTTC,CASSLAGSGSSGEQFF,TRBJ2-1,TRBV7-2,few,TRBD2,16
TGTGCCAGCAGCCGGACAGGGAACAATCAGCCCCAGCATTTT,CASSRTGNNQPQHF,TRBJ1-5,TRBV6-1,NA,TRBD1,14
TGTGCCAGCAGTGGGGGCTTACTAAGCTCCTACAATGAGCAGTTCTTC,CASSGGLLSSYNEQFF,TRBJ2-1,TRBV25-1,few,NA,16
TGTGCCAGCACTGCCTGGGATACGCAGTATTTT,CASTAWDTQYF,TRBJ2-3,TRBV25-1,NA,NA,11
TGTGCCAGCAGCCCAACTAGCGGGAGCGACACCGGGGAGCTGTTTTTT,CASSPTSGSDTGELFF,TRBJ2-2,TRBV7-9,NA,TRBD2,16
TGTGCCAGCAGACTCGGAAGTTATCAGCCCCAGCATTTT,CASRLGSYQPQHF,TRBJ1-5,TRBV12-3/TRBV12-4,NA,NA,13
TGTGCCAGCAGTTTCATGGCGGGAGCGCAAAACATTCAGTACTTC,CASSFMAGAQNIQYF,TRBJ2-4,TRBV27,few,TRBD2,15
TGTGCCAGCAGTTTAGTCCTCCCCGGTGGTCTGAACACTGAAGCTTTCTTT,CASSLVLPGGLNTEAFF,TRBJ1-1,TRBV27,few,NA,17
TGCGCCAGCAGCCAAGAGGCAGGACAAGCGAAAAACATTCAGTACTTC,CASSQEAGQAKNIQYF,TRBJ2-4,TRBV4-3,NA,NA,16
TGCGCCAGCAGCCAAGAACAGGGGCCACGCGAGCAGTACTTC,CASSQEQGPREQYF,TRBJ2-7,TRBV4-3,few,TRBD1,14
TGCAGTGCTAGAGACGGGGGCCTAGTTGTTGGCTACACCTTC,CSARDGGLVVGYTF,TRBJ1-2,TRBV20-1,NA,NA,14
TGCAGTGTGGGGGACACCACCGGAGGGACAGATACGCAGTATTTT,CSVGDTTGGTDTQYF,TRBJ2-3,TRBV20-1,many,NA,15
TGCAGTGCTAGAGGCCCACAGAATGAGCAGTTCTTC,CSARGPQNEQFF,TRBJ2-1,TRBV20-1,few,NA,12
TGTGCCACCAGTGGACAAACAGGGGATGGGAAAGACAATGAGCAGTTCTTC,CATSGQTGDGKDNEQFF,TRBJ2-1,TRBV24-1,NA,TRBD1,17
TGTGCCAGCAGTTACCACTCCAGCTCCTACGAGCAGTACTTC,CASSYHSSSYEQYF,TRBJ2-7,TRBV6-5,NA,NA,14
TGCAGTGCTAGCTACTCAGCGGGAGTTGGGGAGACCCAGTACTTC,CSASYSAGVGETQYF,TRBJ2-5,TRBV20-1,many,TRBD2,15
TGTGCCAGCAGCGCGCCGGGACAGGGCAGGGTTGAAGCTTTCTTT,CASSAPGQGRVEAFF,TRBJ1-1,TRBV6-2/TRBV6-3,few,TRBD1,15
TGCGCCAGCAGCGTTTTCGACAGGGAGTATGGCTACACCTTC,CASSVFDREYGYTF,TRBJ1-2,TRBV5-1,many,TRBD1,14
TGTGCCAGCAGTGACCGTCGAACCTACAATGAGCAGTTCTTC,CASSDRRTYNEQFF,TRBJ2-1,TRBV25-1,NA,NA,14
TGCAGCGTTGAAGATCTGAGGGGGATTAACTATGGCTACACCTTC,CSVEDLRGINYGYTF,TRBJ1-2,TRBV29-1,few,NA,15
TGCGCCAGCAGCCAGAGGGTGGCAGGGCAAGAGACCCAGTACTTC,CASSQRVAGQETQYF,TRBJ2-5,TRBV4-3,NA,NA,15
TGTGCCAGCAGTATTGCGTGGAACTATGGCTACACCTTC,CASSIAWNYGYTF,TRBJ1-2,TRBV6-1,NA,NA,13